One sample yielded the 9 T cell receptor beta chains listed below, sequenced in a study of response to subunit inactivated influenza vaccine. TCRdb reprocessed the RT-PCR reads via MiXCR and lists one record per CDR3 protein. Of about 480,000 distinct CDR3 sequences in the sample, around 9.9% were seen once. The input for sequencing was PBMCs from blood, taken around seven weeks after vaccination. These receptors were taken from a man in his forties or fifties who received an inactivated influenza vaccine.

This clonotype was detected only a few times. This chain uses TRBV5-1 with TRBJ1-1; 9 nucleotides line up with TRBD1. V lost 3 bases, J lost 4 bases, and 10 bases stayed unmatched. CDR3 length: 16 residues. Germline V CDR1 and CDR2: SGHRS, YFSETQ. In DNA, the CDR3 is TGCGCCAGCAGCTGGGGACAGGGTGTAAGATCCACTGAAGCTTTCTTT. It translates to CASSWGQGVRSTEAFF. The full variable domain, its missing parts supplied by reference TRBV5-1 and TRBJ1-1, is KAGVTQTPRYLIKTRGQQVTLSCSPISGHRSVSWYQQTPGQGLQFLFEYFSETQRNKGNFPGRFSGRQFSNSRSEMNVSTLELGDSALYLCASSWGQGVRSTEAFFGQGTRLTVV.

The CDR3 spells CASSPGGLGTDTQYF. CDR3 sequence (DNA): TGCGCCAGCAGCCCAGGAGGTCTGGGCACAGATACGCAGTATTTT. V gene TRBV5-1 combines with J gene TRBJ2-3; TRBD2 might be the D (5 bases). V lost 4 bases and J lost 1, with 13 bases in between. The CDR3 runs to 15 residues. Germline V gene lookup returns CDR1 SGHRS and CDR2 YFSETQ.

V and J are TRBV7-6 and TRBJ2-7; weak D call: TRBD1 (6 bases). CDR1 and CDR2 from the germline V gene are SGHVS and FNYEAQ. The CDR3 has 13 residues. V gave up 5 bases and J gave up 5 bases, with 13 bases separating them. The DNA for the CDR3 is TGTGCCAGCAGCGTCACAGGGTTCGACGAGCAGTACTTC. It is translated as CASSVTGFDEQYF.

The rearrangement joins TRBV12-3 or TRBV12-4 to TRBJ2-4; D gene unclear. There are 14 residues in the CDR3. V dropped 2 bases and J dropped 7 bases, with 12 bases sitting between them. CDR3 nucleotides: TGTGCCAGCAGTTTAAGGTCCGATGGGAACATTCAGTACTTC. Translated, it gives CASSLRSDGNIQYF.

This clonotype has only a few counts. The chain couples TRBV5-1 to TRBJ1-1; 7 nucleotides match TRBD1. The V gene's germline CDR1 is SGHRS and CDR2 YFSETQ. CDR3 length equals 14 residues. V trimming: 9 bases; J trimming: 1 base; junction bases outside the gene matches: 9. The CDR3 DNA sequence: TGCGCCACACGACAGGGAGGTGGGAACACTGAAGCTTTCTTT. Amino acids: CATRQGGGNTEAFF.

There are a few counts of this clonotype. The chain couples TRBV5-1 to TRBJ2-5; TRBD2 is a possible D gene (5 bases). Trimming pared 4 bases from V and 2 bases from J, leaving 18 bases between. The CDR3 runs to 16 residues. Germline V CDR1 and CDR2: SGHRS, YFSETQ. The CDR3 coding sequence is TGCGCCAGCAGCGAAGGAGGTCTTCTCGGTCAAGAGACCCAGTACTTC. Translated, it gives CASSEGGLLGQETQYF.

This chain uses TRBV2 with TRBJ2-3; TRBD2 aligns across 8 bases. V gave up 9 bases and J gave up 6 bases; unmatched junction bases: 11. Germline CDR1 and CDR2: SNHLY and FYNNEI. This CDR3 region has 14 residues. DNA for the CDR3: TGTGCCAGTGCTAAACGGGAGGGCCGGGATACGCAGTATTTT. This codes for CASAKREGRDTQYF.

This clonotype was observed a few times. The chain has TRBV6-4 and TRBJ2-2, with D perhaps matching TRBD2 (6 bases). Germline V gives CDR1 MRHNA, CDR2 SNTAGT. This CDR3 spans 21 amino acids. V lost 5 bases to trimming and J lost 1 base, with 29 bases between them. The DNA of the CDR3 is TGTGCCAGCAGTACGTACGTCCTCAGGAGGTCCGCGGGGTTGAACACCGGGGAGCTGTTTTTT. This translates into CASSTYVLRRSAGLNTGELFF.

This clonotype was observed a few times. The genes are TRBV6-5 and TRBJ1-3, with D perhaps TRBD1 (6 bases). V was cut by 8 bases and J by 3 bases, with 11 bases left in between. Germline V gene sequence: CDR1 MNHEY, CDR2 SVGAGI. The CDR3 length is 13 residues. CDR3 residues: CASGYRDGNTIYF. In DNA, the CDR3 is TGTGCCAGCGGGTACAGGGATGGAAACACCATATATTTT.